One and the same sample provided the 18 T cell receptor beta chains below, sequenced in a study of regulatory T cells in long-lasting Graves disease. Described time point: newly diagnosed GD, antithyroid drugs for less than 3 months. Following extraction of RNA from PBMCs, that RNA was used to make the TCR library. Arm-PCR of CDR3 regions and iRepertoire HTBI primers were used to build TCR beta libraries. MiXCR, applied by TCRdb to the multiplex PCR reads, yields one record per CDR3 protein. The sample lists about 470,000 distinct CDR3 sequences; 15% to 20% were seen once. The same data also went into a second study, on T cells in Graves' hyperthyroidism and ophthalmopathy.

The sequences come from peripheral blood mononuclear cells (PBMCs), collected at new diagnosis, from a patient treated with antithyroid drugs. Receptors originate from a middle-aged man with Graves disease.

This clonotype was seen ten or more times. The genes are TRBV12-3 or TRBV12-4 and TRBJ1-1; D may be TRBD1 (6 bases). The length of the CDR3 is 17 residues. V was trimmed by 1 base and J by 4 bases, leaving 19 bases between them. The CDR3 DNA reads as TGTGCCAGCAGTTTAGGGTTTGGGACACGGTTTAGCACTGAAGCTTTCTTT. Translating gives CASSLGFGTRFSTEAFF.

The rearrangement links TRBV29-1 to TRBJ2-5, with no clear D. Trimming shortened V by 4 bases and J by 4 bases, and 7 bases separated the two germline ends. The germline V gene has CDR1 SQVTM and CDR2 ANQGSEA. This CDR3 spans 11 amino acids. Written as DNA, the CDR3 is TGCAGCGTTGCAGATGGAGAGACCCAGTACTTC. Amino acid sequence: CSVADGETQYF.

This clonotype has a handful of counts. This rearrangement joins TRBV27 to TRBJ2-1, with 8 bases identical to TRBD2. The V segment lost 2 bases and the J segment 5 bases; nucleotides outside the gene matches: 8. The CDR3 has 16 amino acids. CDR1 and CDR2 (germline): MNHEY, SMNVEV (reference sequence). In DNA form, the CDR3 reads TGTGCCAGCAGTTTAGGCCGACTAGCGCGGAACAATGAGCAGTTCTTC. It codes for CASSLGRLARNNEQFF.

This clonotype was counted many times. The CDR3 DNA follows: TGTGCCAGCAGACAGGGCTCTAGTGGAAACACCATATATTTT. It encodes CASRQGSSGNTIYF. V usage is TRBV28 and J usage is TRBJ1-3, with TRBD1 as a possible D gene (6 bases). Trimming stripped 6 bases from V and 3 bases from J, with 12 bases between. Germline CDR1 reads MDHEN; CDR2 reads SYDVKM. This CDR3 is 14 amino acids long.

The chain couples TRBV2 to TRBJ2-7; D assignment may be TRBD1 or TRBD2 (5 bases each). Trimming pared 8 bases from V and 2 bases from J, leaving 13 bases between. Germline assignment: CDR1 SNHLY and CDR2 FYNNEI. CDR3 length: 13 amino acids. The CDR3 sequence: CASGRVRAYEQYF. DNA of the CDR3: TGTGCCAGCGGGAGAGTCAGGGCCTACGAGCAGTACTTC.

This clonotype was counted many times. CDR3 in DNA: TGTGCCGGTGCCTTAGCGGGAGGACTAGGGCACAATGAGCAGTTCTTC. It specifies CAGALAGGLGHNEQFF. The chain couples TRBV30 to TRBJ2-1; 10 nucleotides agree with TRBD2. This CDR3 is built from 16 residues. Germline assignment: CDR1 GTSNPN and CDR2 SVGIG (reference sequence). J gave up 5 bases and V 8 bases, and 15 bases lay outside the gene matches.

This sequence joins TRBV20-1 and TRBJ1-5, with 7 bases aligning to TRBD1. V shed 6 bases and J 2 bases; nucleotides not matched to a gene: 7. The CDR3 sequence is 14 residues long. The V gene's germline CDR1 is DFQATT and CDR2 SNEGSKA (reference sequence). This chain's CDR3 is CSALQGTGNQPQHF. The DNA of the CDR3 is TGCAGTGCATTACAGGGGACCGGCAATCAGCCCCAGCATTTT.

This clonotype was seen ten or more times. The V gene is TRBV14, the J gene TRBJ2-7; D gene uncertain. The CDR3 runs to 15 residues. Germline V CDR1 and CDR2: SGHDN, FVKESK. Deletions cut 1 base from V and 0 bases from J, with 10 bases between. The CDR3 DNA follows: TGTGCCAGCAGCCAAGGGCTCGTGAGCTCCTACGAGCAGTACTTC. It is translated as CASSQGLVSSYEQYF.

This clonotype came up many times. The rearrangement uses TRBV5-1 and TRBJ1-1; 7 bases align to TRBD1. From germline, CDR1 is SGHRS and CDR2 YFSETQ. The CDR3 has 14 residues. J lost 5 bases, V lost 0 bases, and 4 bases had no gene match. The CDR3 DNA reads as TGCGCCAGCAGCTTGGAGCAGGGGGGTACTGAAGCTTTCTTT. Translated: CASSLEQGGTEAFF.

This clonotype was observed many times. The chain recombines TRBV5-1 with TRBJ1-1, with D possibly being TRBD1 (5 bases). Looked up from germline, CDR1 is SGHRS and CDR2 is YFSETQ. V shed 7 bases and J shed 2 bases, with 15 bases lying between them. This CDR3 contains 14 residues. CDR3 DNA sequence: TGCGCCAGCCGTTGGTCAGGGAGTAACACTGAAGCTTTCTTT. Amino acids: CASRWSGSNTEAFF.

There are many counts of this clonotype. The CDR3 bases are TGCAGTGCTAGTGTGGGATACGAGCAGTACTTC. It encodes CSASVGYEQYF. The V call is TRBV20-1, the J call TRBJ2-7, with D unclear. CDR3 size: 11 residues. Germline CDR1 reads DFQATT; CDR2 reads SNEGSKA (reference sequence). With 3 bases removed from V and 4 bases from J, the gap between germline ends came to 7 bases.

This clonotype was seen a few times. V is TRBV4-1 and J is TRBJ2-3, with a possible D match to TRBD1 (5 bases). The CDR3 runs to 15 residues. Germline loops: CDR1 MGHRA, CDR2 YSYEKL. Trimming removed 0 bases from V and 6 bases from J, with 13 bases in between. This CDR3 is CASSQEGLEVDTQYF. In nucleotides, the CDR3 is TGCGCCAGCAGCCAAGAGGGGCTAGAAGTTGATACGCAGTATTTT.

This clonotype was recorded a few times. The V call is TRBV5-1, the J call TRBJ2-7; 7 nucleotides agree with TRBD1. The CDR3 length is 14 residues. In germline, CDR1 is SGHRS, CDR2 YFSETQ. Unmatched junction bases numbered 8, after V lost 2 bases and J lost 6 bases. The CDR3 reads CASSLSGQDSEQYF. For the CDR3, the DNA is TGCGCCAGCAGCTTATCAGGACAGGATTCCGAGCAGTACTTC.

The chain employs TRBV5-1 and TRBJ2-1; 9 nucleotides align to TRBD2. J was trimmed by 9 bases and V by 0 bases; bases with no gene match: 4. The CDR3 runs 14 residues. The germline V gene has CDR1 SGHRS and CDR2 YFSETQ. CDR3 region: CASSLGSGRGEQFF. For the CDR3, the DNA is TGCGCCAGCAGCTTGGGTAGCGGGAGAGGTGAGCAGTTCTTC. Filled out from reference TRBV5-1 and TRBJ2-1, the complete variable domain reads KAGVTQTPRYLIKTRGQQVTLSCSPISGHRSVSWYQQTPGQGLQFLFEYFSETQRNKGNFPGRFSGRQFSNSRSEMNVSTLELGDSALYLCASSLGSGRGEQFFGPGTRLTVL.

This clonotype was seen repeatedly, ten times or more. The V call is TRBV3-1, the J call TRBJ1-1, with D possibly being TRBD1 (5 bases). Per germline, CDR1 LGHDT and CDR2 YNNKEL (reference sequence). V shed 0 bases and J shed 4 bases, with 12 bases lying between them. This CDR3 has 15 residues. The CDR3 sequence: CASSQDRGVGTEAFF. CDR3 sequence (DNA): TGTGCCAGCAGCCAAGATCGGGGGGTTGGCACTGAAGCTTTCTTT.

In this sample, this clonotype turned up many times. The chain joins TRBV7-9 to TRBJ2-5; TRBD1 is a possible D gene (5 bases). This CDR3 is built from 16 residues. Deletions cut 1 base from V and 1 base from J, with 13 bases between. From germline, CDR1 is SEHNR and CDR2 FQNEAQ (reference sequence). The CDR3 bases are TGTGCCAGCAGCTTAGTCCTCTCAGGGCCCCAAGAGACCCAGTACTTC. The encoded protein is CASSLVLSGPQETQYF. Full variable domain (rest looked up from reference TRBV7-9 and TRBJ2-5): DTGVSQNPRHKITKRGQNVTFRCDPISEHNRLYWYRQTLGQGPEFLTYFQNEAQLEKSRLLSDRFSAERPKGSFSTLEIQRTEQGDSAMYLCASSLVLSGPQETQYFGPGTRLLVL.

The rearrangement joins TRBV5-6 to TRBJ1-1; no firm D call. Trimming removed 2 bases at V and 1 base at J, with 15 bases between. This CDR3 is 16 amino acids long. Germline lookup yields CDR1 SGHDT and CDR2 YYEEEE. CDR3 DNA: TGTGCCAGCAGCTTTCGGGCCCTCTCGGAGAACACTGAAGCTTTCTTT. Its protein is CASSFRALSENTEAFF. Full variable domain (outside the CDR3, taken from reference TRBV5-6 and TRBJ1-1): DAGVTQSPTHLIKTRGQQVTLRCSPKSGHDTVSWYQQALGQGPQFIFQYYEEEERQRGNFPDRFSGHQFPNYSSELNVNALLLGDSALYLCASSFRALSENTEAFFGQGTRLTVV.

The chain employs TRBV25-1 and TRBJ2-3; no reliable D call. CDR3 length: 16 amino acids. Germline CDR1 and CDR2: MGHDK and SYGVNS. Trimming shortened V by 2 bases and J by 0 bases, and 12 bases separated the two germline ends. CDR3 DNA sequence: TGTGCCAGCAGTGAAAGGACCCTAACTAGCACAGATACGCAGTATTTT. It is translated as CASSERTLTSTDTQYF.